This T cell receptor beta chain was found in a study of blood T cell repertoires in COVID-19. About the research overall: Samples of COVID-19 (acute and convalescent) were obtained from the United States, Italy and Spain.

Profiling relied on immunoSEQ multiplex PCR, and the TCRdb table lists in-frame clones only, not all of them. The sample includes about 430,000 clones, roughly 84% of them seen just once. Germline values: CDR1 SNHLY, CDR2 FYNNEI. Trimming left V 8 bases short and J 5 bases short, with 15 bases between. The CDR3 spans 13 residues. The clonotype comes from a woman aged 18-29 years who had been exposed to COVID-19. The specimen was PBMCs or T cells enriched from blood (not recorded which). The J gene is TRBJ2-5, the V gene TRBV2, with unresolved D. CDR3 region: CASSPFPSETQYF. CDR3 DNA sequence: TGTGCCAGCTCCCCCTTTCCTTCGGAGACCCAGTACTTC.